The clone carrying this TCR beta chain was counted at least ten times. Its antigen is unidentified. Germline is not matched at one junction end, which may reflect a read error. TCRdb re-called the 5' RACE reads with MiXCR, one entry per CDR3 protein. Here the sample spans tens of thousands of distinct CDR3 sequences, 7.4% being singletons. The data belong to a study of T cells after yellow fever vaccination. Study results and caveats: Boosting was followed by the reappearance of most primary-vaccination clones (approximately 95% CD4, more than 70% CD8). Clonotypes found in both CD4 and CD8 compartments made up a small share.

The CDR3 sequence is 15 residues long. The germline V gene encodes CDR1 DFQATT and CDR2 SNEGSKA (reference sequence). V gene TRBV20-1 combines with J gene TRBJ2-5; D may be TRBD2 (5 bases). The source is a man aged 25-45 years who received the YFV17D yellow fever vaccine. The specimen was CD8+ T cells sorted from PBMCs, collected 15 days after the yellow fever booster vaccination. The CDR3 DNA follows: TGCAGTGCTAGGCGGGTTAGTCCCGACCAGGAGACCCAGTACTTC. The encoded protein is CSARRVSPDQETQYF.